This passage covers 21 T cell receptor beta chains from one sample sequenced in a study of cytomegalovirus exposure and HLA in healthy donors. Use of 60 Vbeta and 13 Jbeta primers characterized the PCR. Profiled with immunoSEQ multiplex PCR; TCRdb holds only in-frame clones, not every one. Altogether roughly 130,000 clones are present, roughly 83% being singletons, with the ten largest covering roughly 1.2%. Input material: PBMCs. These receptors were taken from a girl aged 2-10 years in good health and CMV-seronegative.

The gene calls are TRBV6-5 and TRBJ2-3, with 7 bases identical to TRBD2. Germline CDR1 and CDR2: MNHEY and SVGAGI. The length of the CDR3 is 14 residues. V shed 2 bases and J 5 bases; nucleotides not matched to a gene: 4. As DNA, the CDR3 is TGTGCCAGCAGTTACGGGGGGGGAGGAGATACGCAGTATTTT. This encodes CASSYGGGGDTQYF.

Only one count was recorded for this clone. CDR3 sequence (DNA): TGTGCTAGTCCACATCTCCGGGTAGAGACCCAGTACTTC. Translation gives CASPHLRVETQYF. The chain uses TRBV12-5 and TRBJ2-5; no clear D. V was shortened by 8 bases and J by 4 bases, with 14 bases between the two germline ends. Germline V gene sequence: CDR1 LGHNT, CDR2 FRNRAP. The CDR3 spans 13 residues.

J is TRBJ1-2 and V is TRBV9; tentative D call: TRBD1 (5 bases). Germline-derived CDR1 and CDR2 are SGDLS and YYNGEE. This CDR3 comprises 15 residues. Deletions cut 0 bases from V and 3 bases from J, with 12 bases between. CDR3 amino acids: CASSVDPATDYGYTF. For the CDR3, the DNA is TGTGCCAGCAGCGTAGACCCCGCGACAGACTATGGCTACACCTTC.

The J gene is TRBJ2-3, the V gene TRBV30; TRBD2 agrees at 13 bases. After removal of 0 bases from V and 2 bases from J, the junction contained 26 bases not matched to a gene. This CDR3 has 24 residues. Germline assignment: CDR1 GTSNPN and CDR2 SVGIG (reference sequence). The CDR3 DNA is TGTGCCTGGAGTGTACTCTGGAGACAGGGCGAGGGGACTAGCGGGATCGGGGACACAGATACGCAGTATTTT. This gives the protein CAWSVLWRQGEGTSGIGDTDTQYF.

The V gene is TRBV7-3, the J gene TRBJ2-3; 15 nucleotides line up with TRBD2. The CDR3 is 18 residues long. CDR1 is SGHTA and CDR2 is FQGTGA in the germline V gene. The V segment lost 5 bases and the J segment 4 bases; nucleotides outside the gene matches: 10. The CDR3 DNA reads as TGTGCCAGCAGCCAGGGACTAGCGGGAGGAGTCTTTTCAGATACGCAGTATTTT. It codes for CASSQGLAGGVFSDTQYF.

The genes are TRBV19 and TRBJ2-3; D might be TRBD2 (5 bases). In germline, CDR1 is LNHDA, CDR2 SQIVND (reference sequence). V was clipped by 4 bases and J by 6 bases, with 17 bases between them. The CDR3 sequence is 15 residues long. CDR3 sequence: CASSTPLGVMDTQYF. For the CDR3, the DNA is TGTGCCAGTAGTACCCCCCTCGGGGTTATGGATACGCAGTATTTT.

V is TRBV6-6 and J is TRBJ1-6, with 7 bases that match TRBD1. Germline assignment: CDR1 MNHNY and CDR2 SVGAGI (reference sequence). The trim removed 6 bases at V and 10 bases at J, leaving 9 bases unmatched. CDR3 length: 14 residues. The CDR3 bases are TGTGCCAGCAGCACAGACAGGGTAAAATCACCCCTCCACTTT. It yields the protein CASSTDRVKSPLHF.

This chain uses TRBV9 with TRBJ2-5; 7 bases align to TRBD2. V lost 2 bases to trimming and J lost 4 bases; unmatched junction nucleotides: 5. CDR1 and CDR2 from the germline V gene are SGDLS and YYNGEE. There are 14 residues in the CDR3. CDR3 residues: CASSVGGVIETQYF. CDR3 nucleotides: TGTGCCAGCAGCGTTGGGGGGGTAATAGAGACCCAGTACTTC.

The chain combines TRBV5-4 with TRBJ2-4, with a possible D match to TRBD1 (5 bases). Trimming stripped 1 base from V and 4 bases from J, with 9 bases between. There are 14 residues in the CDR3. Germline CDR1 SGHNT, CDR2 YYREEE (reference sequence). CDR3 sequence (DNA): TGTGCCAGCAGCTTGAAGGGGTGGAAAAACATTCAGTACTTC. Residues: CASSLKGWKNIQYF.

The chain combines TRBV9 with TRBJ2-5; TRBD2 aligns across 15 bases. Germline V lookup: CDR1 SGDLS, CDR2 YYNGEE. The ends lost 2 bases at V and 1 base at J; junction bases unmatched: 3. This CDR3 spans 17 amino acids. DNA of the CDR3: TGTGCCAGCAGCGTGGGGACTAGCGGGGGGCTCCAAGAGACCCAGTACTTC. This codes for CASSVGTSGGLQETQYF.

This chain connects TRBV4-1 to TRBJ2-5; 7 bases fit TRBD1. CDR3 length: 15 residues. Germline CDR1 MGHRA, CDR2 YSYEKL. Trimming took 1 base from V and 3 from J; bases not matched to a gene: 5. The CDR3 nucleotides read TGCGCCAGCAGCCAAGGGCCGGGACAGAAAGAGACCCAGTACTTC. Protein product: CASSQGPGQKETQYF.

This clone was found a few times. This could be a read error, since a much larger clone is one nucleotide away. This sequence joins TRBV14 and TRBJ2-5, with TRBD1 identical over 7 bases. The length of the CDR3 is 14 residues. Germline CDR1 and CDR2: SGHDN and FVKESK. The CDR3 loop is CASSRGTDEEIQYF. In DNA form, the CDR3 reads TGTGCCAGCAGCCGGGGGACAGACGAAGAGATCCAGTACTTC.

J is TRBJ2-7 and V is TRBV7-8, with TRBD2 matching 7 bases. The J segment lost 3 bases and the V segment lost 2 bases, leaving 7 bases of the junction unmatched. Germline V gene lookup returns CDR1 SGHVS and CDR2 FQNEAQ. This CDR3 contains 15 residues. In DNA form, the CDR3 reads TGTGCCAGCAGCTTAAGGGACTACCCGATCTACGAGCAGTACTTC. Translating it yields CASSLRDYPIYEQYF.

For the CDR3, the DNA is TGTGCCAGCAGTTTGACAGGGTTTGGTCAGCCCCAGCATTTT. This encodes CASSLTGFGQPQHF. The chain combines TRBV27 with TRBJ1-5; 7 positions match TRBD1. The CDR3 totals 14 residues. The V and J ends lost 3 bases and 6 bases, in that order; junction bases with no gene match: 5. CDR1 is MNHEY and CDR2 is SMNVEV in the germline V gene (reference sequence).

The chain combines TRBV6-5 with TRBJ2-2; 10 nucleotides line up with TRBD1. Germline-derived CDR1 and CDR2 are MNHEY and SVGAGI. The CDR3 totals 14 residues. V shed 2 bases, J shed 6 bases, and the junction held 0 bases outside the gene matches. As DNA, the CDR3 is TGTGCCAGCAGTTACGGACAGGGGGCCGGGGAGCTGTTTTTT. The encoded protein is CASSYGQGAGELFF.

V is TRBV27 and J is TRBJ2-7, with 8 positions matching TRBD2. V trimming: 8 bases; J trimming: 1 base; junction bases outside the gene matches: 4. CDR3 length: 13 amino acids. CDR1 and CDR2 (germline): MNHEY, SMNVEV (reference sequence). The CDR3 sequence: CASASGGSYEQYF. CDR3 DNA sequence: TGTGCCAGCGCATCGGGGGGGTCCTACGAGCAGTACTTC.

This chain uses TRBV19 with TRBJ2-3; 7 positions match TRBD1. Germline-derived CDR1 and CDR2 are LNHDA and SQIVND (reference sequence). The CDR3 is made up of 15 amino acids. V was pared by 4 bases and J by 2 bases, with 6 bases of the junction left unmatched. The CDR3 spells CASSKGTELTDTQYF. The DNA of the CDR3 is TGTGCCAGTAGTAAGGGGACAGAACTCACAGATACGCAGTATTTT. The full variable domain, in which reference TRBV19 and TRBJ2-3 provide the parts outside the CDR3, is DGGITQSPKYLFRKEGQNVTLSCEQNLNHDAMYWYRQDPGQGLRLIYYSQIVNDFQKGDIAEGYSVSREKKESFPLTVTSAQKNPTAFYLCASSKGTELTDTQYFGPGTRLTVL.

About this clone itself: Relative to the germline gene, one junction end is altered; a read error may explain this. The rearrangement joins TRBV7-7 to TRBJ2-2; 8 positions agree with TRBD1. The germline gives CDR1 SSHAT, CDR2 FNYEAQ (reference sequence). The CDR3 is 17 amino acids. CDR3 protein: CASSLEGQGPNTGELFF. CDR3 DNA: TGTGCTAGCAGCTTAGAAGGACAGGGCCCGAACACCGGGGAGCTGTTTTTT.

The chain carries TRBV6-5 and TRBJ1-6; 7 bases fit TRBD1. This CDR3 comprises 13 residues. Unmatched junction bases numbered 10, after V lost 10 bases and J lost 10 bases. Germline V gene data show CDR1 as MNHEY and CDR2 as SVGAGI. CDR3 residues: CATRRGRGSPLHF. The CDR3 nucleotides are TGTGCCACCCGAAGGGGGCGCGGGTCACCCCTCCACTTT.

V is TRBV5-1 and J is TRBJ2-3; 8 positions match TRBD1. The germline CDR1 and CDR2 sequences are SGHRS and YFSETQ. This CDR3 region has 16 residues. V shed 7 bases and J 0 bases; nucleotides not matched to a gene: 10. The CDR3 protein is CASDPGQGSSTDTQYF. The DNA for the CDR3 is TGCGCCAGCGACCCCGGACAGGGATCTAGCACAGATACGCAGTATTTT.

The chain recombines TRBV4-1 with TRBJ2-5, with 11 bases aligning to TRBD2. Judging by the DNA end, TRBJ2-7 fits better; the J call may be wrong. CDR3 length equals 13 residues. Germline V gene lookup returns CDR1 MGHRA and CDR2 YSYEKL. The CDR3 region is CASALAGDYEQYF. The CDR3 bases are TGCGCCAGCGCACTAGCGGGGGACTACGAGCAGTACTTC.